This T cell receptor beta chain was captured by sequencing in a study of blood T cell repertoires in COVID-19. Turning to the study itself: From the United States, Italy and Spain came samples of acute and convalescent COVID-19. In each case, the material was cDNA or gDNA derived from T cells, B-cell-depleted T cells, or PBMCs.

This clone was counted once. The germline CDR1 and CDR2 sequences are LGHNT and FRNRAP. The CDR3 covers 16 residues. Deletions cut 0 bases from V and 4 bases from J, with 13 bases between. The protocol was immunoSEQ multiplex PCR, while the TCRdb copy is restricted to in-frame clones and leaves out a portion. In the table there are approximately 52,000 clones, around 93% of which are singletons. The V and J genes are TRBV12-5 and TRBJ1-3; possible D gene TRBD1, 5 bases. The TCR originated in a middle-aged man with acute or convalescent COVID-19. The source material was peripheral blood. CDR3 in amino acids: CASGLVEQDWGNTIYF. CDR3 sequence (DNA): TGTGCTAGTGGTTTGGTCGAACAGGATTGGGGAAACACCATATATTTT.